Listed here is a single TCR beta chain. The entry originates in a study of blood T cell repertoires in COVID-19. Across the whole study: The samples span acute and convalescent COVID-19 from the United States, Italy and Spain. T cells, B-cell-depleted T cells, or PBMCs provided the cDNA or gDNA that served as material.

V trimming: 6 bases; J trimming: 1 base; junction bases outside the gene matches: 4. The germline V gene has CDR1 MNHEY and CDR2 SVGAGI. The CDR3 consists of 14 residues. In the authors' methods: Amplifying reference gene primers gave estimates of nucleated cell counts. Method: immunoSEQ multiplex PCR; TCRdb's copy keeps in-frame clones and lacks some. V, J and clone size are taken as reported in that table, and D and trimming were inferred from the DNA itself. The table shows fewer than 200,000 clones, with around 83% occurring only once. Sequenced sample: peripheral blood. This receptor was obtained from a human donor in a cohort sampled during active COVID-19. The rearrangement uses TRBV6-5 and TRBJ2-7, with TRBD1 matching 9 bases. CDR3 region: CASRPDRGSYEQYF. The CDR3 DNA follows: TGTGCCAGCAGACCCGACAGGGGGTCCTACGAGCAGTACTTC.